These 5 T cell receptor beta chains were sequenced from one sample in a study of vaccination and CD4 T cells after COVID-19. Their antigens are not known. Noted treatment: roughly nine-day PBMC culture with coronavirus spike peptide pools or control peptides (ViraFEST assay). Cultured CD4+ T cells had their DNA profiled by the Oncomine TCR Beta short-read assay. In TCRdb, the PCR reads were re-called with MiXCR into one record per CDR3 protein. This sample has approximately 17,000 distinct CDR3 sequences, with roughly 54% found just once. Source: CD4+ T cells from blood, cultured in vitro, taken before SARS-CoV-2 vaccination. Receptors were obtained from a human donor who had recovered from COVID-19.

V usage is TRBV7-8 and J usage is TRBJ1-2, with D possibly TRBD1 on 6 matching bases. V gave up 1 base and J gave up 7 bases, with 16 bases separating them. The CDR3 spans 15 residues. Germline assignment: CDR1 SGHVS and CDR2 FQNEAQ. CDR3 region: CASSLEGLRGAGYTF. The CDR3 coding sequence is TGTGCCAGCAGCTTAGAAGGGTTAAGGGGGGCTGGCTACACCTTC.

The genes are TRBV6-1 and TRBJ2-5, with a tentative D call TRBD1 (5 bases). The germline V gene has CDR1 MNHNS and CDR2 SASEGT. V gave up 2 bases and J gave up 2 bases, with 15 bases separating them. This CDR3 spans 16 amino acids. The CDR3 reads CASSETSVGQQETQYF. CDR3 bases: TGTGCCAGCAGTGAAACTTCGGTGGGGCAACAAGAGACCCAGTACTTC.

The rearrangement links TRBV30 to TRBJ2-5; weak D call: TRBD1 (5 bases). Per germline, CDR1 GTSNPN and CDR2 SVGIG (reference sequence). The CDR3 is made up of 14 amino acids. V lost 0 bases to trimming and J lost 2 bases, with 10 bases between them. CDR3 sequence (DNA): TGTGCCTGGAGTGTAGGGGTCAGTCAAGAGACCCAGTACTTC. Translating gives CAWSVGVSQETQYF.

The CDR3 nucleotides read TGTGCCACCAGCCAAGAATTCCGCAAGTTCTATAGCAATCAGCCCCAGCATTTT. It translates to CATSQEFRKFYSNQPQHF. The chain employs TRBV15 and TRBJ1-5; D is undetermined. V lost 5 bases and J 0 bases, leaving 20 bases between the germline ends. Germline V gene sequence: CDR1 LNHNV, CDR2 YYDKDF (reference sequence). The CDR3 totals 18 residues.

The rearrangement links TRBV5-1 to TRBJ1-1, with 8 positions matching TRBD1. V shed 2 bases, J shed 5 bases, and the junction held 5 bases outside the gene matches. CDR3 length equals 14 residues. Germline CDR1 SGHRS, CDR2 YFSETQ. CDR3 protein: CASSFQGAQTEAFF. CDR3 nucleotide sequence: TGCGCCAGCAGCTTTCAGGGGGCGCAAACTGAAGCTTTCTTT.